These 20 T cell receptor beta chains share one sample of origin, sequenced in a study of blood T cell repertoires in COVID-19. Sequencing used immunoSEQ multiplex PCR; TCRdb keeps in-frame clones, though not all of them. The table has some 390,000 clones, around 91% seen once. Material: PBMCs or T cells enriched from blood (not recorded which). Every receptor here comes from a man aged 25-40 years who had recovered from COVID-19.

V and J are TRBV7-9 and TRBJ2-1; TRBD2 might be the D (8 bases). The CDR3 is 16 amino acids. Germline V lookup: CDR1 SEHNR, CDR2 FQNEAQ (reference sequence). V lost 5 bases and J lost 4, with 18 bases in between. The chain's CDR3 is CASSREGARIYNEQFF. The CDR3 bases are TGTGCCAGCAGCCGGGAGGGGGCGCGTATTTACAATGAGCAGTTCTTC.

V usage is TRBV3-1 (or the pseudogene TRBV3-2) and J usage is TRBJ1-6; D is uncertain. Per the germline V gene, CDR1 is LGHDT and CDR2 is YNNKEL (reference sequence). Trimming shortened V by 4 bases and J by 0 bases, and 10 bases separated the two germline ends. The CDR3 runs to 16 residues. The CDR3 loop is CASSLGESSYNSPLHF. The DNA for the CDR3 is TGTGCCAGCAGCCTTGGGGAGAGCTCCTATAATTCACCCCTCCACTTT.

This sequence joins TRBV6-5 and TRBJ2-2; D not resolved. Trimming left V 4 bases short and J 4 bases short, with 10 bases between. This CDR3 is 14 amino acids long. Germline-derived CDR1 and CDR2 are MNHEY and SVGAGI. The CDR3 sequence: CASSSVFLTGELFF. The CDR3, as DNA: TGTGCCAGCAGTTCGGTCTTCCTCACCGGGGAGCTGTTTTTT.

The chain has TRBV10-3 and TRBJ2-5; 14 bases agree with TRBD2. Germline V gives CDR1 ENHRY, CDR2 SYGVKD. This CDR3 region has 16 residues. Unmatched junction bases numbered 1, after V lost 4 bases and J lost 0 bases. The CDR3 reads CAISGGLAGDQETQYF. The CDR3 DNA follows: TGTGCCATCAGTGGGGGACTAGCGGGAGACCAAGAGACCCAGTACTTC.

This chain joins TRBV19 and TRBJ2-7; weak D call: TRBD2 (6 bases). Deletions cut 2 bases from V and 6 bases from J, with 17 bases between. Germline values: CDR1 LNHDA, CDR2 SQIVND (reference sequence). This CDR3 has 15 residues. The CDR3 sequence is CASSITRDSSFEQYF. CDR3 sequence (DNA): TGTGCCAGTAGTATAACTAGGGACTCCTCATTCGAGCAGTACTTC.

The chain is built from TRBV9 and TRBJ2-2, with TRBD2 identical over 14 bases. This CDR3 is built from 17 residues. The trim removed 0 bases at V and 6 bases at J, leaving 4 bases unmatched. Germline loops: CDR1 SGDLS, CDR2 YYNGEE. CDR3 amino acids: CASSVARTSGRPGELFF. The CDR3 DNA reads as TGTGCCAGCAGCGTAGCCCGGACTAGCGGGAGGCCCGGGGAGCTGTTTTTT.

V usage is TRBV12-3 or TRBV12-4 and J usage is TRBJ1-1; D is unclear. Trimming left V 6 bases short and J 11 bases short, with 16 bases between. This CDR3 contains 12 residues. The CDR3 DNA sequence: TGTGCCAGCAGCCCCGTCGGGAGGCGGGCTTTCTTT. Translating gives CASSPVGRRAFF.

This chain connects TRBV5-1 to TRBJ1-4; D may be TRBD1 (5 bases). CDR1 and CDR2 from the germline V gene are SGHRS and YFSETQ. With 2 bases removed from V and 2 bases from J, the gap between germline ends came to 16 bases. The CDR3 loop spans 17 amino acids. The CDR3 spells CASSFEFQGGTNEKLFF. The CDR3 nucleotides are TGCGCCAGCAGCTTTGAGTTCCAGGGTGGTACTAATGAAAAACTGTTTTTT.

This chain links TRBV4-1 with TRBJ2-7, with 7 nucleotides matching TRBD1. CDR3 length equals 17 residues. The V and J ends lost 1 base and 3 bases, in that order; junction bases with no gene match: 12. Germline V gives CDR1 MGHRA, CDR2 YSYEKL. CDR3 in DNA: TGCGCCAGCAGCCAAGTAAGAGGGGGCCTGCCGGTCTACGAGCAGTACTTC. It translates to CASSQVRGGLPVYEQYF.

The chain joins TRBV28 to TRBJ1-2, with 9 bases matching TRBD1. Germline CDR1 reads MDHEN; CDR2 reads SYDVKM. The CDR3 is 17 amino acids. The V and J ends lost 3 bases and 4 bases, in that order; junction bases with no gene match: 12. The CDR3 loop is CASSLFSGTGLLYGYTF. CDR3 sequence (DNA): TGTGCCAGCAGTTTGTTCTCGGGGACAGGGCTCCTCTATGGCTACACCTTC.

The chain is built from TRBV5-1 and TRBJ1-6; D call uncertain. The germline V gene encodes CDR1 SGHRS and CDR2 YFSETQ. V lost 4 bases and J lost 3, with 14 bases in between. The CDR3 length is 16 residues. Written as DNA, the CDR3 is TGCGCCAGCAGCCGGGAGGCTCAGTTCTATAATTCACCCCTCCACTTT. It is translated as CASSREAQFYNSPLHF.

The chain employs TRBV4-2 and TRBJ2-1; 8 bases line up with TRBD2. This CDR3 region has 16 residues. Looked up from germline, CDR1 is LGHNA and CDR2 is YNFKEQ. Trimming cost V 1 base and J 3 bases; bases outside gene matches: 5. The CDR3 DNA is TGTGCCAGCAGCCAAGCGGCGACTAGCGACTACAATGAGCAGTTCTTC. Translation: CASSQAATSDYNEQFF.

The rearrangement joins TRBV4-1 to TRBJ2-7; TRBD1 aligns across 11 bases. CDR3 size: 16 residues. The trim removed 2 bases at V and 5 bases at J, leaving 8 bases unmatched. In germline, CDR1 is MGHRA, CDR2 YSYEKL. CDR3 sequence reads: CASSQNPGQGDHEQYF. The CDR3 DNA follows: TGCGCCAGCAGCCAAAATCCGGGACAGGGGGACCACGAGCAGTACTTC.

The chain links TRBV19 to TRBJ2-7; TRBD2 matches at 8 bases. This CDR3 has 15 amino acids. V lost 2 bases to trimming and J lost 0 bases; unmatched junction nucleotides: 3. The germline CDR1 and CDR2 sequences are LNHDA and SQIVND (reference sequence). CDR3 coding DNA: TGTGCCAGTAGTATAACGGGAGGGCCCTCCTACGAGCAGTACTTC. Its translation: CASSITGGPSYEQYF.

The rearrangement uses TRBV5-8 and TRBJ2-2, with D perhaps TRBD1 (6 bases). Germline V lookup: CDR1 SGHTS, CDR2 YDEGEE. The V end lost 4 bases, the J end lost 3 bases, and 13 bases lay between the germline ends. The CDR3 covers 15 residues. The CDR3 DNA reads as TGTGCCAGCAGCCACCGGACAGCAGACACCGGGGAGCTGTTTTTT. Amino acid sequence: CASSHRTADTGELFF.

Of note for this clone: This CDR3 is also generated by other DNA sequences in the sample. The genes are TRBV5-1 and TRBJ2-1, with 7 bases fitting TRBD2. The V gene's germline CDR1 is SGHRS and CDR2 YFSETQ. With V trimmed by 2 bases and J by 0 bases, 2 bases remained unmatched. This CDR3 has 15 residues. CDR3 nucleotides: TGCGCCAGCAGCTTCGGCGGGAGCTCCTACAATGAGCAGTTCTTC. This encodes CASSFGGSSYNEQFF.

The gene calls are TRBV7-9 and TRBJ2-1; D possibly corresponds to TRBD2 (6 bases). Per the germline V gene, CDR1 is SEHNR and CDR2 is FQNEAQ (reference sequence). The CDR3 has 13 residues. V lost 2 bases and J lost 14, with 16 bases in between. The CDR3 DNA reads as TGTGCCAGCAGCTTACGGGAGACCGGGATCAAGTTCTTC. Translating it yields CASSLRETGIKFF.

The genes are TRBV4-2 and TRBJ2-7; TRBD2 aligns across 12 bases. The CDR3 has 15 amino acids. V shed 4 bases, J shed 0 bases, and the junction held 1 base outside the gene matches. Germline V gene lookup returns CDR1 LGHNA and CDR2 YNFKEQ. The CDR3 coding sequence is TGTGCCAGCAGCCCGACTAGCGGGAGCTCCTACGAGCAGTACTTC. Amino acids: CASSPTSGSSYEQYF.

This chain connects TRBV3-1 (or the pseudogene TRBV3-2) to TRBJ2-5; the match to TRBD2 covers 7 bases. The CDR3 spans 14 residues. Germline CDR1 and CDR2: LGHDT and YNNKEL (reference sequence). The V segment lost 4 bases and the J segment 1 base; nucleotides outside the gene matches: 3. CDR3 bases: TGTGCCAGCAGCCTAAGCGGGGTCCAAGAGACCCAGTACTTC. Its translation is CASSLSGVQETQYF.

The chain links TRBV12-3 or TRBV12-4 to TRBJ1-1, with D uncertain. The CDR3 covers 11 residues. The V gene lost 4 bases and the J gene lost 7 bases, with 7 bases spanning the gap. Here the CDR3 reads CASSSPYEAFF. CDR3 coding DNA: TGTGCCAGCAGTTCCCCGTATGAAGCTTTCTTT.